The T cell receptor (beta chain) under discussion was sequenced for a study of blood T cell repertoires in COVID-19. Across the whole study: Acute-phase and convalescent COVID-19 samples originated in the United States, Italy and Spain.

Generated by immunoSEQ multiplex PCR, the TCRdb table keeps only in-frame clones and is missing some. The data contain about 430,000 clones, 88% of them seen just once; the ten biggest clones take up approximately 1.5%. Within 2 weeks before study entry, exposed participants met a COVID-19 case. The germline V gene encodes CDR1 SGHAT and CDR2 FQNNGV. J gave up 0 bases and V 8 bases, and 6 bases lay outside the gene matches. This CDR3 has 15 residues. Sequences were obtained from PBMCs or T cells enriched from blood (not recorded which). This sequence was found in a young woman who had been exposed to COVID-19. V gene TRBV11-2 combines with J gene TRBJ2-3; 9 nucleotides align to TRBD2. The CDR3 DNA reads as TGTGCCAGCGCGAGCGGGGGGTCTAGCACAGATACGCAGTATTTT. This codes for CASASGGSSTDTQYF.